This T cell receptor (beta chain) was sequenced in a study of identical twins. Worth noting for this clonotype: Its matching antigen is unknown.

One entry per CDR3 protein results from TCRdb running MiXCR on the 5' RACE reads. The repertoire includes 350,000 to 500,000 distinct CDR3 sequences, 15% to 20% of them detected once, and approximately 12% sits in the top ten. Points from the study as a whole: Within beta out-of-frame sequences, the excess sharing observed between twins was weaker. Abundant cord blood beta clonotypes carried fewer insertions; memory repertoires showed none.

Among all donors, each was a healthy Caucasian. Sequencing was carried out using naive T cells sorted from blood. The source of this sequence is a man aged 45-65 years in good health.

CDR3 nucleotides: TGTGCCAGCAGTTACTCAGGGGCTAGCGGGAGGAGAACAGATACGCAGTATTTT. It codes for CASSYSGASGRRTDTQYF. The chain couples TRBV6-2 or TRBV6-3 to TRBJ2-3, with 11 bases that match TRBD2. Germline V gene sequence: CDR1 MNHEY, CDR2 SVGEGT. The ends lost 0 bases at V and 3 bases at J; junction bases unmatched: 8. The CDR3 consists of 18 residues.